This T cell receptor beta chain was documented in a study of blood T cell repertoires in COVID-19. For the study at large: The origin of the acute and convalescent COVID-19 samples was the United States, Italy and Spain. T cells, B-cell-depleted T cells, or PBMCs supplied cDNA or gDNA.

Concerning this clone itself: The identical CDR3 is also encoded by other nucleotide sequences in the sample.

Patients at the Seattle site were enrolled during active infection and followed longitudinally. The CDR3 is 12 residues long. V lost 6 bases and J lost 6, with 11 bases in between. In the original workflow: Amplifying reference gene primers gave estimates of nucleated cell counts. Libraries were prepared by immunoSEQ multiplex PCR; TCRdb keeps only in-frame clonotypes and omits some of them. V, J and clone size are taken as reported in that table, and D and trimming were inferred from the DNA itself. This table holds tens of thousands of clones, nearly 80% found once. The J gene is TRBJ1-2, the V gene TRBV12-3 or TRBV12-4; the D is unclear. This TCR came from a man aged 65 to 85 with COVID-19, enrolled during active disease. Material for sequencing was peripheral blood. The CDR3 here is CASRVARDGYTF. The CDR3, as DNA: TGTGCCAGCAGGGTGGCGAGGGATGGCTACACCTTC.